Listed below are T cell receptor beta chains from one sample, sequenced in a study of blood T cell repertoires in COVID-19. Sequencing was performed with immunoSEQ multiplex PCR; in TCRdb, only in-frame clones are kept and a portion is missing. Of 250,000 to 300,000 clones listed, about nine tenths are singletons. The sequenced material came from peripheral blood. The receptors were gathered from a woman aged 25 to 39 with COVID-19, enrolled during active disease. The CDR3 runs from the conserved cysteine through the conserved F or W. Fields, in order: V gene, D gene, clone size, J gene, CDR3 protein, CDR3 DNA. A D gene is named only where the DNA matches it firmly. Clone size is not always given. Where it is, it says once, few, many or a class for expanded clones.

V gene: TRBV18; D gene: TRBD1; clone size: -; J gene: TRBJ1-1; CDR3 protein: CASSALGQLNTEAFF; CDR3 DNA: TGTGCCAGCTCAGCGTTGGGACAGCTGAACACTGAAGCTTTCTTT
V gene: TRBV19; D gene: TRBD1; clone size: -; J gene: TRBJ1-1; CDR3 protein: CASSVGTGVHAFF; CDR3 DNA: TGTGCCAGTAGTGTAGGGACAGGGGTGCACGCTTTCTTT
V gene: TRBV25-1; D gene: TRBD1; clone size: -; J gene: TRBJ1-2; CDR3 protein: CASSEGTAHGYTF; CDR3 DNA: TGTGCCAGCAGTGAAGGGACAGCCCATGGCTACACCTTC
V gene: TRBV2; D gene: TRBD1; clone size: -; J gene: TRBJ1-1; CDR3 protein: CASTWGQGNTEAFF; CDR3 DNA: TGTGCCAGCACTTGGGGACAGGGAAACACTGAAGCTTTCTTT
V gene: TRBV6-5; D gene: -; clone size: -; J gene: TRBJ1-4; CDR3 protein: CASSHGYDRGKLFF; CDR3 DNA: TGTGCCAGCAGTCATGGTTACGACCGGGGAAAACTGTTTTTT
V gene: TRBV2; D gene: -; clone size: few; J gene: TRBJ1-4; CDR3 protein: CATDGGDEKLFF; CDR3 DNA: TGTGCCACCGACGGAGGGGATGAAAAACTGTTTTTT
V gene: TRBV19; D gene: TRBD1; clone size: -; J gene: TRBJ2-7; CDR3 protein: CASMSTGGYEQYF; CDR3 DNA: TGTGCCAGTATGAGTACAGGGGGATACGAGCAGTACTTC
V gene: TRBV29-1; D gene: -; clone size: -; J gene: TRBJ1-3; CDR3 protein: CSVEGGGRASGNTIYF; CDR3 DNA: TGCAGCGTCGAAGGTGGGGGCAGGGCCTCTGGAAACACCATATATTTT
V gene: TRBV19; D gene: -; clone size: -; J gene: TRBJ2-7; CDR3 protein: CASSIRLRGYEQYF; CDR3 DNA: TGTGCCAGTAGTATCAGACTGAGAGGCTACGAGCAGTACTTC
V gene: TRBV7-2; D gene: TRBD1; clone size: -; J gene: TRBJ2-5; CDR3 protein: CASSLMGQGSGETQYF; CDR3 DNA: TGTGCCAGCAGCTTAATGGGACAGGGGTCCGGAGAGACCCAGTACTTC
V gene: TRBV3-1/TRBV3-2; D gene: TRBD1; clone size: -; J gene: TRBJ1-2; CDR3 protein: CASSQRTGANYGYTF; CDR3 DNA: TGTGCCAGCAGCCAAAGGACAGGGGCTAACTATGGCTACACCTTC
V gene: TRBV30; D gene: -; clone size: -; J gene: TRBJ2-3; CDR3 protein: CAWSRRPDTQYF; CDR3 DNA: TGTGCCTGGAGTAGGAGGCCAGATACGCAGTATTTT
V gene: TRBV10-3; D gene: TRBD1; clone size: -; J gene: TRBJ1-2; CDR3 protein: CATGTATYGYTF; CDR3 DNA: TGTGCCACCGGGACAGCCACTTATGGCTACACCTTC
V gene: TRBV30; D gene: TRBD1; clone size: -; J gene: TRBJ1-1; CDR3 protein: CAWRGTGVNTEAFF; CDR3 DNA: TGTGCCTGGAGGGGGACAGGGGTGAACACTGAAGCTTTCTTT
V gene: TRBV3-1/TRBV3-2; D gene: -; clone size: -; J gene: TRBJ1-2; CDR3 protein: CASSPAGGDYGYTF; CDR3 DNA: TGTGCCAGCAGCCCGGCCGGGGGGGACTATGGCTACACCTTC
V gene: TRBV18; D gene: -; clone size: -; J gene: TRBJ1-4; CDR3 protein: CASSPAGRGAQEKLFF; CDR3 DNA: TGTGCCAGCTCACCAGCTGGTCGGGGGGCCCAAGAAAAACTGTTTTTT
V gene: TRBV27; D gene: TRBD1; clone size: -; J gene: TRBJ2-7; CDR3 protein: CASSLTGQAYEQYF; CDR3 DNA: TGTGCCAGCAGTTTAACCGGACAGGCCTACGAGCAGTACTTC
V gene: TRBV7-8; D gene: TRBD1; clone size: -; J gene: TRBJ1-2; CDR3 protein: CASSSRDRKGYGYTF; CDR3 DNA: TGTGCCAGCAGCTCCCGGGACAGGAAAGGCTATGGCTACACCTTC
V gene: TRBV20-1; D gene: TRBD2; clone size: few; J gene: TRBJ2-1; CDR3 protein: CSASGAGGPGNEQFF; CDR3 DNA: TGCAGTGCTAGTGGAGCGGGAGGGCCCGGTAATGAGCAGTTCTTC
V gene: TRBV5-1; D gene: TRBD1; clone size: once; J gene: TRBJ1-1; CDR3 protein: CASSLEIGQGGTEAFF; CDR3 DNA: TGCGCCAGCAGCTTGGAAATCGGACAGGGAGGGACTGAAGCTTTCTTT
V gene: TRBV2; D gene: TRBD2; clone size: -; J gene: TRBJ2-2; CDR3 protein: CASTRGRVAGELFF; CDR3 DNA: TGTGCCAGCACGCGCGGGAGAGTAGCCGGGGAGCTGTTTTTT
V gene: TRBV28; D gene: TRBD2; clone size: many; J gene: TRBJ2-7; CDR3 protein: CATEGAAGVSYEQYF; CDR3 DNA: TGTGCCACCGAAGGGGCAGCGGGAGTCAGTTACGAGCAGTACTTC
V gene: TRBV19; D gene: -; clone size: -; J gene: TRBJ1-5; CDR3 protein: CASIPNGGSNQPQHF; CDR3 DNA: TGTGCCAGTATCCCAAACGGGGGAAGCAATCAGCCCCAGCATTTT
V gene: TRBV2; D gene: TRBD2; clone size: -; J gene: TRBJ2-1; CDR3 protein: CASRGTSGSSGEQFF; CDR3 DNA: TGTGCCAGCAGGGGGACTAGCGGGAGTTCGGGAGAGCAGTTCTTC
V gene: TRBV5-1; D gene: -; clone size: -; J gene: TRBJ1-5; CDR3 protein: CASSLETGANQPQHF; CDR3 DNA: TGCGCCAGCAGCTTGGAGACAGGAGCTAATCAGCCCCAGCATTTT
V gene: TRBV30; D gene: -; clone size: -; J gene: TRBJ1-2; CDR3 protein: CARRDYGYTF; CDR3 DNA: TGTGCTCGGAGGGACTATGGCTACACCTTC
V gene: TRBV15; D gene: TRBD1; clone size: -; J gene: TRBJ1-2; CDR3 protein: CATSDWDRGIGYTF; CDR3 DNA: TGTGCCACCAGCGATTGGGACAGGGGTATTGGCTACACCTTC
V gene: TRBV7-6; D gene: -; clone size: -; J gene: TRBJ1-1; CDR3 protein: CASSLEVGPNTEAFF; CDR3 DNA: TGTGCCAGCAGCTTAGAGGTGGGCCCGAACACTGAAGCTTTCTTT
V gene: TRBV9; D gene: TRBD2; clone size: -; J gene: TRBJ2-1; CDR3 protein: CASSVVSGRNNEQFF; CDR3 DNA: TGTGCCAGCAGCGTAGTTAGCGGGAGAAACAATGAGCAGTTCTTC
V gene: TRBV19; D gene: TRBD1; clone size: -; J gene: TRBJ1-2; CDR3 protein: CASGQGYGYTF; CDR3 DNA: TGTGCCAGCGGACAGGGTTATGGCTACACCTTC
V gene: TRBV7-9; D gene: TRBD2; clone size: -; J gene: TRBJ2-7; CDR3 protein: CASSPRLAGASYEQYF; CDR3 DNA: TGTGCCAGCAGCCCGAGACTAGCGGGGGCCTCCTACGAGCAGTACTTC
V gene: TRBV28; D gene: TRBD1; clone size: -; J gene: TRBJ2-7; CDR3 protein: CASALLQGALYEQYF; CDR3 DNA: TGTGCCAGCGCACTATTACAGGGGGCTTTGTACGAGCAGTACTTC
V gene: TRBV19; D gene: TRBD1; clone size: -; J gene: TRBJ2-3; CDR3 protein: CASSIMPGGDDTQYF; CDR3 DNA: TGTGCCAGTAGTATCATGCCAGGGGGCGACGATACGCAGTATTTT
V gene: TRBV5-1; D gene: TRBD1; clone size: -; J gene: TRBJ1-4; CDR3 protein: CASSWDRGEKLFF; CDR3 DNA: TGCGCCAGCAGCTGGGACAGAGGTGAAAAACTGTTTTTT
V gene: TRBV9; D gene: -; clone size: -; J gene: TRBJ1-4; CDR3 protein: CASSSTGKEKLFF; CDR3 DNA: TGTGCCAGCAGCTCAACAGGGAAGGAAAAACTGTTTTTT
V gene: TRBV4-2; D gene: -; clone size: few; J gene: TRBJ2-7; CDR3 protein: CASSPIYAEDFVQYF; CDR3 DNA: TGTGCCAGCAGCCCCATCTACGCGGAAGATTTTGTGCAGTACTTC
V gene: TRBV5-1; D gene: TRBD1; clone size: -; J gene: TRBJ1-1; CDR3 protein: CASRAGTGAGTEAFF; CDR3 DNA: TGCGCCAGCAGGGCCGGGACAGGGGCCGGGACTGAAGCTTTCTTT